A single sample is the source of the 28 T cell receptor beta chains below, sequenced in a study of cytomegalovirus exposure and HLA in healthy donors. 60 Vbeta and 13 Jbeta primers were used in PCR. Only in-frame clones appear in the TCRdb table, and some are missing; sequencing was by immunoSEQ multiplex PCR. The sample includes around 100,000 clones, about 75% of them seen just once. Sequencing was done on a sample of PBMCs. These receptors all stem from a man in his fifties in good health and CMV-seronegative.

The chain employs TRBV4-2 and TRBJ1-1; 7 bases agree with TRBD1. The CDR3 extends over 14 amino acids. CDR1 LGHNA and CDR2 YNFKEQ come from the germline V gene. The J segment lost 8 bases and the V segment lost 0 bases, leaving 6 bases of the junction unmatched. The CDR3 DNA is TGTGCCAGCAGCCAAGATGGCCAGGGGGGCGAAGCTTTCTTT. Translating gives CASSQDGQGGEAFF.

This chain connects TRBV6-6 to TRBJ2-2; maybe TRBD1 (5 bases). The CDR3 sequence is 14 residues long. V was pared by 7 bases and J by 4 bases, with 13 bases between. Germline assignment: CDR1 MNHNY and CDR2 SVGAGI (reference sequence). CDR3 residues: CASNDRVGTGELFF. The CDR3 DNA is TGTGCCAGCAACGACAGAGTAGGCACCGGGGAGCTGTTTTTT.

This rearrangement joins TRBV9 to TRBJ2-2; 7 bases are a match to TRBD1. The CDR3 covers 15 residues. The junction had 7 bases not matched to a gene; V was cut back by 3 bases and J by 5 bases. Germline CDR1 is SGDLS and CDR2 is YYNGEE. CDR3 protein: CASSARQGGTGELFF. CDR3 coding DNA: TGTGCCAGCAGCGCCCGACAGGGTGGGACCGGGGAGCTGTTTTTT.

Details on this clone: Mismatch with germline at one junction end may stem from a read error. The CDR3 loop is CSANPQEAQYF. The CDR3 DNA sequence: TGCAGTGCTAACCCCCAAGAGGCCCAGTACTTC. The rearrangement uses TRBV20-1 and TRBJ2-5, with D unclear. The CDR3 runs to 11 residues. Germline loops: CDR1 DFQATT, CDR2 SNEGSKA (reference sequence).

The V gene is TRBV29-1, the J gene TRBJ2-5, with D possibly being TRBD2 (7 bases). V was clipped by 7 bases and J by 5 bases, with 14 bases between them. Germline CDR1 is SQVTM and CDR2 is ANQGSEA. This CDR3 spans 12 amino acids. CDR3 nucleotide sequence: TGCAGCGGGGGTAGGGGGGGCGAGACCCAGTACTTC. Translated: CSGGRGGETQYF.

This chain links TRBV7-2 with TRBJ2-1; D might be TRBD2 (5 bases). This CDR3 spans 13 amino acids. Germline assignment: CDR1 SGHTA and CDR2 FQGNSA. Trimming left V 5 bases short and J 7 bases short, with 12 bases between. In nucleotides, the CDR3 is TGTGCCAGCAGCGTTACCGGGAAGAATGAGCAGTTCTTC. Translation gives CASSVTGKNEQFF.

This chain links TRBV11-2 with TRBJ1-1; no reliable D call. The germline gives CDR1 SGHAT, CDR2 FQNNGV. V was cut by 5 bases and J by 1 base, with 11 bases left in between. This CDR3 has 14 residues. The CDR3 DNA reads TGTGCCAGCAGCCCGCCCCGACAGAACACTGAAGCTTTCTTT. It yields the protein CASSPPRQNTEAFF.

V usage is TRBV4-1 and J usage is TRBJ1-6, with TRBD1 as a possible D gene (5 bases). Trimming removed 5 bases at V and 4 bases at J, with 12 bases between. Germline values: CDR1 MGHRA, CDR2 YSYEKL. The CDR3 has 15 residues. The CDR3 DNA follows: TGCGCCAGCAGCACCCGACAGATGTATAATTCACCCCTCCACTTT. Translated: CASSTRQMYNSPLHF.

The chain joins TRBV9 to TRBJ2-1, with D possibly TRBD1 on 5 matching bases. Per the germline V gene, CDR1 is SGDLS and CDR2 is YYNGEE. The CDR3 contains 15 residues. The V end lost 0 bases, the J end lost 4 bases, and 11 bases lay between the germline ends. CDR3: CASSVVSGNYNEQFF. The CDR3 nucleotides are TGTGCCAGCAGCGTAGTGTCAGGGAATTACAATGAGCAGTTCTTC. Using reference TRBV9 and TRBJ2-1 for the parts outside the CDR3, the full variable domain is DSGVTQTPKHLITATGQRVTLRCSPRSGDLSVYWYQQSLDQGLQFLIQYYNGEERAKGNILERFSAQQFPDLHSELNLSSLELGDSALYFCASSVVSGNYNEQFFGPGTRLTVL.

This chain connects TRBV5-3 to TRBJ2-7; D might be TRBD1 (7 bases). TRBV5-3 is an ORF, and what it does is uncertain. CDR3 size: 20 residues. V lost 2 bases and J 3 bases, leaving 30 bases between the germline ends. The DNA of the CDR3 is TGTGCCAGAAGCTTCATGTCGGGAGACAACAGGGGTCCGCTGTACTACGAGCAGTACTTC. Protein: CARSFMSGDNRGPLYYEQYF.

The chain couples TRBV28 to TRBJ1-5; 8 bases are a match to TRBD1. This CDR3 contains 14 residues. Germline loops: CDR1 MDHEN, CDR2 SYDVKM. Germline trimming cut 3 bases from V and 5 bases from J; bases unmatched to any gene: 3. CDR3 region: CASSFRGLDQPQHF. CDR3 coding DNA: TGTGCCAGCAGTTTCAGGGGGCTCGATCAGCCCCAGCATTTT. Looking up the rest from reference TRBV28 and TRBJ1-5 gives the full variable domain: DVKVTQSSRYLVKRTGEKVFLECVQDMDHENMFWYRQDPGLGLRLIYFSYDVKMKEKGDIPEGYSVSREKKERFSLILESASTNQTSMYLCASSFRGLDQPQHFGDGTRLSIL.

The CDR3 region is CASSRGTWENTIYF. CDR3 coding DNA: TGTGCCAGCAGCCGAGGGACTTGGGAAAACACCATATATTTT. The rearrangement uses TRBV7-8 and TRBJ1-3, with D perhaps matching TRBD1 (5 bases). This CDR3 contains 14 residues. From germline, CDR1 is SGHVS and CDR2 FQNEAQ. V gave up 5 bases and J gave up 6 bases, with 14 bases separating them. Variable domain in full (rest from reference TRBV7-8 and TRBJ1-3): GAGVSQSPRYKVAKRGQDVALRCDPISGHVSLFWYQQALGQGPEFLTYFQNEAQLDKSGLPSDRFFAERPEGSVSTLKIQRTQQEDSAVYLCASSRGTWENTIYFGEGSWLTVV.

The chain has TRBV28 and TRBJ1-2; D uncertain. The CDR3 loop spans 13 amino acids. Germline V gene lookup returns CDR1 MDHEN and CDR2 SYDVKM. Between the trimmed V and J ends, which lost 6 bases and 4 bases, there was a span of 12 bases. The CDR3 reads CASSPDKFYGYTF. The CDR3 nucleotides are TGTGCCAGCAGCCCCGACAAATTCTATGGCTACACCTTC.

The V and J genes are TRBV18 and TRBJ1-5, with 8 bases that match TRBD1. Trimming took 6 bases from V and 6 from J; bases not matched to a gene: 10. The CDR3 totals 15 residues. Germline CDR1 is KGHSH and CDR2 is LQKENI. DNA for the CDR3: TGTGCCAGCTCGCCAGGGACAGGCGGGGGTCAGCCCCAGCATTTT. Residues: CASSPGTGGGQPQHF.

The chain joins TRBV5-1 to TRBJ2-3; the D gene is possibly TRBD1 (7 bases). Looked up from germline, CDR1 is SGHRS and CDR2 is YFSETQ. This CDR3 has 14 amino acids. V shed 5 bases and J shed 2 bases, with 12 bases lying between them. The CDR3 reads CASREGATTDTQYF. DNA for the CDR3: TGCGCCAGCAGGGAGGGGGCCACCACAGATACGCAGTATTTT. Complete variable domain (other parts from reference TRBV5-1 and TRBJ2-3): KAGVTQTPRYLIKTRGQQVTLSCSPISGHRSVSWYQQTPGQGLQFLFEYFSETQRNKGNFPGRFSGRQFSNSRSEMNVSTLELGDSALYLCASREGATTDTQYFGPGTRLTVL.

V gene TRBV5-6 combines with J gene TRBJ1-4; D remains unclear. V was pared by 4 bases and J by 4 bases, with 17 bases between. Germline V gene data show CDR1 as SGHDT and CDR2 as YYEEEE. This CDR3 has 16 amino acids. In DNA, the CDR3 is TGTGCCAGCAGCCCGGGTGGCGGGCCTCTTAATGAAAAACTGTTTTTT. Protein product: CASSPGGGPLNEKLFF. Complete variable domain (other parts from reference TRBV5-6 and TRBJ1-4): DAGVTQSPTHLIKTRGQQVTLRCSPKSGHDTVSWYQQALGQGPQFIFQYYEEEERQRGNFPDRFSGHQFPNYSSELNVNALLLGDSALYLCASSPGGGPLNEKLFFGSGTQLSVL.

The V and J genes are TRBV6-4 and TRBJ2-6; D is perhaps TRBD1 (6 bases). V was trimmed by 6 bases and J by 1 base, leaving 13 bases between them. From germline, CDR1 is MRHNA and CDR2 SNTAGT. This CDR3 has 16 residues. CDR3 protein: CASRKEGESGANVLTF. The DNA of the CDR3 is TGTGCCAGCAGAAAAGAGGGGGAATCTGGGGCCAACGTCCTGACTTTC.

A word on this clone: Other DNA sequences in this specimen translate into the identical CDR3. The chain uses TRBV2 and TRBJ1-2; 7 nucleotides agree with TRBD1. The CDR3 loop spans 13 amino acids. From germline, CDR1 is SNHLY and CDR2 FYNNEI. V lost 8 bases, J lost 1 base, and 4 bases stayed unmatched. CDR3 nucleotides: TGTGCCAGCGTCAGACAGGGTAACTATGGCTACACCTTC. Its translation: CASVRQGNYGYTF.

This chain uses TRBV7-9 with TRBJ2-5; 7 nucleotides agree with TRBD2. The J call is uncertain, as TRBJ2-7 better fits the DNA end. Germline-derived CDR1 and CDR2 are SEHNR and FQNEAQ (reference sequence). The CDR3 covers 13 residues. DNA of the CDR3: TGTGCCAGCAGCCCCGGGACTACCTCCGAGCAGTACTTC. The encoded protein is CASSPGTTSEQYF.

This chain uses TRBV6-5 with TRBJ1-2; D ambiguous. The V end lost 0 bases, the J end lost 2 bases, and 7 bases lay between the germline ends. Germline CDR1 and CDR2: MNHEY and SVGAGI. This CDR3 region has 14 residues. CDR3 amino acids: CASSYSWQNYGYTF. CDR3 in DNA: TGTGCCAGCAGTTACTCGTGGCAGAACTATGGCTACACCTTC.

Only one count was recorded for this clone. The V and J genes are TRBV13 and TRBJ1-1; the D gene is possibly TRBD1 (5 bases). The CDR3 totals 13 residues. With 4 bases removed from V and 0 bases from J, the gap between germline ends came to 6 bases. CDR1 and CDR2 from the germline V gene are PRHDT and FYEKMQ (reference sequence). The CDR3 protein is CASSSRVNTEAFF. Written as DNA, the CDR3 is TGTGCCAGCAGCTCCAGGGTGAACACTGAAGCTTTCTTT.

This chain links TRBV5-1 with TRBJ1-1, with a tentative D call TRBD1 (6 bases). The CDR3 has 15 amino acids. CDR1 is SGHRS, CDR2 YFSETQ, per germline. Trimming took 0 bases from V and 7 from J, leaving 16 bases between them. The CDR3 DNA sequence: TGCGCCAGCAGCTTGGTTCCAGGGGTTAGGGGTGAAGCTTTCTTT. It is translated as CASSLVPGVRGEAFF. Based on the CDR3 plus reference TRBV5-1 and TRBJ1-1, the full variable domain is KAGVTQTPRYLIKTRGQQVTLSCSPISGHRSVSWYQQTPGQGLQFLFEYFSETQRNKGNFPGRFSGRQFSNSRSEMNVSTLELGDSALYLCASSLVPGVRGEAFFGQGTRLTVV.

The sample holds a few counts of this clone. The chain has TRBV27 and TRBJ1-2; possibly TRBD1 for D (5 bases). The CDR3 totals 12 residues. Germline assignment: CDR1 MNHEY and CDR2 SMNVEV (reference sequence). V was shortened by 5 bases and J by 3 bases, with 7 bases between the two germline ends. The CDR3 bases are TGTGCCAGCAGTAGCAGGGACTATGGCTACACCTTC. Translated, it gives CASSSRDYGYTF.

Of note for this clone: This sample includes further DNA sequences coding for the same CDR3. The chain carries TRBV19 and TRBJ2-7; weak D call: TRBD1 (5 bases). Trimming removed 5 bases from V and 6 bases from J, with 17 bases in between. The CDR3 runs to 14 residues. Germline CDR1 reads LNHDA; CDR2 reads SQIVND (reference sequence). The CDR3 bases are TGTGCCAGTAGTTCTCAGGGTAGAGGATTCGAGCAGTACTTC. Protein product: CASSSQGRGFEQYF.

The genes are TRBV10-2 and TRBJ1-6; 9 positions agree with TRBD1. This CDR3 contains 15 residues. The germline gives CDR1 WSHSY, CDR2 SAAADI. The ends lost 6 bases at V and 7 bases at J; junction bases unmatched: 7. The DNA of the CDR3 is TGCGCCAGCAGGGGAGGACAGGGGTGGAATTCACCCCTCCACTTT. Protein product: CASRGGQGWNSPLHF.

The gene calls are TRBV2 and TRBJ2-2; D unclear. Trimming shortened V by 2 bases and J by 4 bases, and 8 bases separated the two germline ends. Germline CDR1 reads SNHLY; CDR2 reads FYNNEI. CDR3 length: 14 residues. This CDR3 is CASSESLSTGELFF. CDR3 in DNA: TGTGCCAGCAGTGAATCTCTGAGCACCGGGGAGCTGTTTTTT.

This clone was recorded once. This sequence joins TRBV2 and TRBJ1-5; D is undetermined. Germline V gene lookup returns CDR1 SNHLY and CDR2 FYNNEI. Deletions cut 8 bases from V and 7 bases from J, with 6 bases between. The CDR3 is 10 residues long. CDR3 loop: CASGEQPQHF. CDR3 DNA sequence: TGTGCCAGCGGGGAGCAGCCCCAGCATTTT. Full variable domain (remainder filled in from reference TRBV2 and TRBJ1-5): EPEVTQTPSHQVTQMGQEVILRCVPISNHLYFYWYRQILGQKVEFLVSFYNNEISEKSEIFDDQFSVERPDGSNFTLKIRSTKLEDSAMYFCASGEQPQHFGDGTRLSIL.

This CDR3 reads CASSEFYSTLSNQPQHF. The DNA for the CDR3 is TGTGCCAGCAGTGAATTTTATTCGACACTTAGCAATCAGCCCCAGCATTTT. This sequence joins TRBV2 and TRBJ1-5; D ambiguous. CDR1 and CDR2 from the germline V gene are SNHLY and FYNNEI. V shed 2 bases and J shed 0 bases, with 14 bases lying between them. The CDR3 runs 17 residues.